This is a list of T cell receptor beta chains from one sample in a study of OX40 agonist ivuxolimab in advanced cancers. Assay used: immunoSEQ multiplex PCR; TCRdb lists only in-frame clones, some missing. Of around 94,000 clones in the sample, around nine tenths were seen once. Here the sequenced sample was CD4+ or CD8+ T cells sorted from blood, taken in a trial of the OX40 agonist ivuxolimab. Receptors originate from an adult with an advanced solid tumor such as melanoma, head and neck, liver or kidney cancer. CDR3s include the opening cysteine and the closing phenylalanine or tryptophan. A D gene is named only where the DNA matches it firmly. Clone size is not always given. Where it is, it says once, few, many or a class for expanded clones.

CDR3: CASSTSGSFNEQFF
DNA: TGTGCCAGTAGTACTAGCGGGAGTTTCAATGAGCAGTTCTTC
V: TRBV19
length: 14
D: TRBD2
size: .
J: TRBJ2-1

CDR3: CASSYDQGYSNQPQHF
DNA: TGTGCCAGCAGTTACGACCAGGGGTATAGCAATCAGCCCCAGCATTTT
V: TRBV6-6
length: 16
D: .
size: .
J: TRBJ1-5

CDR3: CASSSMGVNTEAFF
DNA: TGTGCCAGCAGCTCAATGGGAGTTAACACTGAAGCTTTCTTT
V: TRBV7-2
length: 14
D: .
size: .
J: TRBJ1-1

CDR3: CASSISGRDTQYF
DNA: TGTGCCAGCAGTATTAGCGGGAGGGATACGCAGTATTTT
V: TRBV28
length: 13
D: TRBD2
size: .
J: TRBJ2-3

CDR3: CATSTWPAKNIQYF
DNA: TGTGCCACCAGCACCTGGCCAGCCAAAAACATTCAGTACTTC
V: TRBV15
length: 14
D: .
size: once
J: TRBJ2-4

CDR3: CASSTVAREGLTQYF
DNA: TGTGCCAGCAGCACCGTAGCGCGAGAGGGCCTTACGCAGTATTTT
V: TRBV28
length: 15
D: .
size: .
J: TRBJ2-3

CDR3: CASSSGRGETQYF
DNA: TGTGCCAGCAGTTCGGGTCGCGGGGAGACCCAGTACTTC
V: TRBV27
length: 13
D: .
size: once
J: TRBJ2-5

CDR3: CASSVSGTGGGELFF
DNA: TGTGCCAGCAGCGTTAGCGGGACCGGGGGCGGGGAGCTGTTTTTT
V: TRBV9
length: 15
D: TRBD2
size: .
J: TRBJ2-2

CDR3: CASSYLSGRADTQYF
DNA: TGTGCCAGCAGTTACTTGAGCGGGAGGGCAGATACGCAGTATTTT
V: TRBV6-6
length: 15
D: TRBD2
size: .
J: TRBJ2-3

CDR3: CASSVVSINTEAFF
DNA: TGTGCCAGCAGCGTAGTCTCTATAAACACTGAAGCTTTCTTT
V: TRBV9
length: 14
D: .
size: .
J: TRBJ1-1

CDR3: CASSLELAGWNEQFF
DNA: TGTGCCAGCAGCTTAGAGCTAGCGGGGTGGAATGAGCAGTTCTTC
V: TRBV11-3
length: 15
D: TRBD2
size: .
J: TRBJ2-1

CDR3: CASSLLPDRGYTEAFF
DNA: TGTGCCAGCAGCCTCCTCCCCGACAGGGGGTACACTGAAGCTTTCTTT
V: TRBV13
length: 16
D: TRBD1
size: once
J: TRBJ1-1

CDR3: CASRQTTGGTDTQYF
DNA: TGTGCCAGCAGACAAACCACCGGGGGCACAGATACGCAGTATTTT
V: TRBV9
length: 15
D: .
size: once
J: TRBJ2-3

CDR3: CASSGSKDRTGAYNEQFF
DNA: TGTGCCAGCAGCGGTAGTAAGGACCGGACAGGGGCTTACAATGAGCAGTTCTTC
V: TRBV9
length: 18
D: TRBD1
size: once
J: TRBJ2-1

CDR3: CASSTTQERGEGTYNEQFF
DNA: TGTGCCAGCTCGACCACCCAAGAGAGAGGTGAGGGCACCTACAATGAGCAGTTCTTC
V: TRBV21-1
length: 19
D: .
size: once
J: TRBJ2-1

CDR3: CASRPYEQYF
DNA: TGCGCCAGCAGACCTTACGAGCAGTACTTC
V: TRBV23-1
length: 10
D: .
size: .
J: TRBJ2-7

CDR3: CASSLLPGTGTGGGYEQYF
DNA: TGTGCCAGCAGTTTATTACCGGGCACCGGGACAGGGGGGGGTTACGAGCAGTACTTC
V: TRBV28
length: 19
D: TRBD1
size: .
J: TRBJ2-7

CDR3: CACTGMGDQPQHF
DNA: TGTGCCTGTACAGGGATGGGTGATCAGCCCCAGCATTTT
V: TRBV30
length: 13
D: .
size: .
J: TRBJ1-5

CDR3: CASSLDSKAQYF
DNA: TGTGCCAGCAGCTTAGACTCCAAGGCGCAGTATTTT
V: TRBV7-9
length: 12
D: .
size: .
J: TRBJ2-3

CDR3: CATSRDRGGNIQYF
DNA: TGTGCCACCAGCAGAGATAGAGGAGGAAACATTCAGTACTTC
V: TRBV15
length: 14
D: .
size: .
J: TRBJ2-4

CDR3: CASSLVRAGNTIYF
DNA: TGTGCCAGCAGCTTGGTCCGTGCCGGAAACACCATATATTTT
V: TRBV13
length: 14
D: .
size: .
J: TRBJ1-3

CDR3: CAWSGGTNEQYF
DNA: TGTGCCTGGAGTGGTGGGACCAACGAGCAGTACTTC
V: TRBV30
length: 12
D: .
size: .
J: TRBJ2-7

CDR3: CASSKRQGRNTGELFF
DNA: TGTGCCAGCAGCAAACGACAGGGGAGAAACACCGGGGAGCTGTTTTTT
V: TRBV21-1
length: 16
D: .
size: .
J: TRBJ2-2

CDR3: CASSQEALAGGHETQYF
DNA: TGTGCCAGCAGCCAAGAGGCCCTAGCGGGAGGGCATGAGACCCAGTACTTC
V: TRBV4-2
length: 17
D: TRBD2
size: .
J: TRBJ2-5

CDR3: CASSGLLGTGELFF
DNA: TGCGCCAGCAGCGGACTCCTAGGAACCGGGGAGCTGTTTTTT
V: TRBV5-1
length: 14
D: .
size: .
J: TRBJ2-2

CDR3: CASSLEPSGSYEQYF
DNA: TGTGCCAGCAGCTTGGAGCCTAGCGGGAGCTACGAGCAGTACTTC
V: TRBV5-6
length: 15
D: TRBD2
size: .
J: TRBJ2-7

CDR3: CASSLDPGLDTEAFF
DNA: TGTGCCAGCAGCTTGGATCCGGGGCTGGACACTGAAGCTTTCTTT
V: TRBV5-4
length: 15
D: .
size: .
J: TRBJ1-1

CDR3: CASNPLTSGRNNEQFF
DNA: TGCGCCAGCAACCCCTTGACTAGCGGGAGGAACAATGAGCAGTTCTTC
V: TRBV4-1
length: 16
D: TRBD2
size: .
J: TRBJ2-1

CDR3: CASSRDGNYGYTF
DNA: TGTGCCAGCAGCAGGGACGGTAACTATGGCTACACCTTC
V: TRBV5-4
length: 13
D: .
size: .
J: TRBJ1-2

CDR3: CASSYSGTGRTDTQYF
DNA: TGTGCCAGCAGTTACTCCGGGACAGGGAGGACAGATACGCAGTATTTT
V: TRBV6-5
length: 16
D: TRBD1
size: .
J: TRBJ2-3

CDR3: CASTRTTESYEQYF
DNA: TGTGCCAGCACCCGGACTACCGAAAGCTACGAGCAGTACTTC
V: TRBV13
length: 14
D: .
size: .
J: TRBJ2-7

CDR3: CASSSPATNTEAFF
DNA: TGTGCCAGCAGTTCCCCCGCGACAAACACTGAAGCTTTCTTT
V: TRBV28
length: 14
D: .
size: .
J: TRBJ1-1

CDR3: CASSAQQNTEAFF
DNA: TGTGCCAGCAGCGCGCAGCAAAACACTGAAGCTTTCTTT
V: TRBV7-3
length: 13
D: .
size: .
J: TRBJ1-1

CDR3: CTSSPPAGSGRIVQYEQYF
DNA: TGCACCAGCAGCCCTCCTGCGGGTAGCGGGCGTATCGTTCAATACGAGCAGTACTTC
V: TRBV1
length: 19
D: .
size: few
J: TRBJ2-7

CDR3: CASSSTLAGGQSEQFF
DNA: TGTGCCAGCAGCTCCACACTAGCGGGAGGTCAGAGTGAGCAGTTCTTC
V: TRBV7-2
length: 16
D: TRBD2
size: .
J: TRBJ2-1

CDR3: CASSLGWEGPSEQFF
DNA: TGTGCCAGCAGTTTGGGGTGGGAGGGCCCAAGTGAGCAGTTCTTC
V: TRBV27
length: 15
D: TRBD2
size: .
J: TRBJ2-1

CDR3: CASSFSLTSNQPQHF
DNA: TGTGCCAGCAGTTTTTCTCTGACTAGCAATCAGCCCCAGCATTTT
V: TRBV28
length: 15
D: .
size: .
J: TRBJ1-5

CDR3: CASSGQGNTEAFF
DNA: TGTGCCAGCAGTGGACAGGGAAACACTGAAGCTTTCTTT
V: TRBV6-4
length: 13
D: TRBD1
size: .
J: TRBJ1-1

CDR3: CASLKADEQYF
DNA: TGTGCCAGCCTTAAGGCGGACGAGCAGTACTTC
V: TRBV6-1
length: 11
D: .
size: .
J: TRBJ2-7

CDR3: CAIRGAGTDSGNTIYF
DNA: TGTGCCATCAGGGGGGCCGGGACGGACTCTGGAAACACCATATATTTT
V: TRBV11-2
length: 16
D: TRBD1
size: .
J: TRBJ1-3

CDR3: CANSDKGLRSYNEQFF
DNA: TGTGCCAACAGCGACAAGGGACTTCGCTCCTACAATGAGCAGTTCTTC
V: TRBV7-2
length: 16
D: .
size: .
J: TRBJ2-1

CDR3: CASSYGQNTEAFF
DNA: TGTGCCAGCAGTTACGGCCAGAACACTGAAGCTTTCTTT
V: TRBV6-5
length: 13
D: .
size: .
J: TRBJ1-1

CDR3: CASSLARRQETQYF
DNA: TGTGCCAGCAGCTTAGCTCGTCGGCAAGAGACCCAGTACTTC
V: TRBV11-2
length: 14
D: .
size: .
J: TRBJ2-5

CDR3: CASSLGSTDTQYF
DNA: TGTGCCAGCAGCTTAGGTAGCACAGATACGCAGTATTTT
V: TRBV7-9
length: 13
D: .
size: .
J: TRBJ2-3

CDR3: CASSLDPTGNTIYF
DNA: TGTGCCAGCAGCTTGGACCCGACAGGAAACACCATATATTTT
V: TRBV7-2
length: 14
D: .
size: .
J: TRBJ1-3

CDR3: CASSTAPGTYEQYF
DNA: TGTGCCAGCTCAACAGCGCCGGGGACCTACGAGCAGTACTTC
V: TRBV18
length: 14
D: .
size: .
J: TRBJ2-7

CDR3: CASSLTVGGDSNQPQHF
DNA: TGTGCCAGCAGCTTGACGGTCGGAGGGGATAGCAATCAGCCCCAGCATTTT
V: TRBV5-8
length: 17
D: .
size: .
J: TRBJ1-5

CDR3: CASSVLAGDQGETQYF
DNA: TGTGCCAGCAGCGTCCTAGCGGGGGACCAGGGGGAGACCCAGTACTTC
V: TRBV9
length: 16
D: TRBD2
size: .
J: TRBJ2-5

CDR3: CAISESNGFTEKLFF
DNA: TGTGCCATCAGTGAGTCGAACGGATTCACTGAAAAACTGTTTTTT
V: TRBV10-3
length: 15
D: .
size: few
J: TRBJ1-4

CDR3: CATAGTSGRAEQFF
DNA: TGTGCCACCGCGGGGACTAGCGGGAGGGCCGAGCAGTTCTTC
V: TRBV19
length: 14
D: TRBD2
size: .
J: TRBJ2-1

CDR3: CSVEGETGWMNTEAFF
DNA: TGCAGCGTTGAAGGGGAGACAGGGTGGATGAACACTGAAGCTTTCTTT
V: TRBV29-1
length: 16
D: TRBD1
size: once
J: TRBJ1-1

CDR3: CASSPGTTSGRAYEQYF
DNA: TGTGCCAGCAGCCCCGGTACGACTAGCGGGAGAGCCTACGAGCAGTACTTC
V: TRBV7-8
length: 17
D: TRBD2
size: .
J: TRBJ2-7

CDR3: CAWSEAFGYTF
DNA: TGTGCCTGGAGTGAGGCCTTTGGCTACACCTTC
V: TRBV30
length: 11
D: .
size: .
J: TRBJ1-2

CDR3: CAISDSQPVANYGYTF
DNA: TGTGCCATCAGTGATAGTCAGCCAGTGGCTAACTATGGCTACACCTTC
V: TRBV10-3
length: 16
D: .
size: .
J: TRBJ1-2

CDR3: CASSFPPGLIDKETQYF
DNA: TGTGCCAGCAGCTTCCCACCGGGCCTCATAGATAAGGAGACCCAGTACTTC
V: TRBV11-1
length: 17
D: .
size: .
J: TRBJ2-5

CDR3: CASSSREFGTEAFF
DNA: TGTGCCAGCAGCTCCAGAGAATTTGGCACTGAAGCTTTCTTT
V: TRBV5-6
length: 14
D: .
size: .
J: TRBJ1-1

CDR3: CASSPPGGLGVTEAFF
DNA: TGTGCCAGCAGCCCGCCCGGGGGGCTGGGTGTCACTGAAGCTTTCTTT
V: TRBV5-4
length: 16
D: .
size: .
J: TRBJ1-1

CDR3: CASSFGDVGEQFF
DNA: TGTGCCAGCAGCTTCGGGGACGTGGGCGAGCAGTTCTTC
V: TRBV11-2
length: 13
D: .
size: .
J: TRBJ2-1